The text below deals with one T cell receptor (beta chain). The antigen remains unidentified. V lost 6 bases and J lost 4; bases outside the gene matches: 10. Germline CDR1 is MDHEN and CDR2 is SYDVKM. This CDR3 comprises 15 residues. Sequencing used immunoSEQ multiplex PCR; TCRdb keeps in-frame clones, though not all of them. The table has fewer than 2.5 million clones, approximately 93% seen once. Each sample came from a Caucasian adult donor living in Nashville, Tennessee. This sample is part of a study of shared clonotypes between healthy human individuals. Study-level points and caveats: Among donors, sharing of clonotypes was expected to be affected by sequencing depth. A reduction in generation probabilities was seen for non-shared clonotypes relative to those shared by all four donors. Rarefaction showed sorted-subset sequencing was incomplete despite large depth.

The clonotype originates from a man between 18 and 29 years old in good health. Some clones in this sample may be carry-over from other donors' samples. V is TRBV28 and J is TRBJ1-2; 8 bases match TRBD1. The specimen was naive CD4+ T cells from PBMCs. This sample's subset: CD45RA+ positively selected. For the CDR3, the DNA is TGTGCCAGCAGAGACAGGGACAGGACCACCTATGGCTACACCTTC. Encoded protein: CASRDRDRTTYGYTF.